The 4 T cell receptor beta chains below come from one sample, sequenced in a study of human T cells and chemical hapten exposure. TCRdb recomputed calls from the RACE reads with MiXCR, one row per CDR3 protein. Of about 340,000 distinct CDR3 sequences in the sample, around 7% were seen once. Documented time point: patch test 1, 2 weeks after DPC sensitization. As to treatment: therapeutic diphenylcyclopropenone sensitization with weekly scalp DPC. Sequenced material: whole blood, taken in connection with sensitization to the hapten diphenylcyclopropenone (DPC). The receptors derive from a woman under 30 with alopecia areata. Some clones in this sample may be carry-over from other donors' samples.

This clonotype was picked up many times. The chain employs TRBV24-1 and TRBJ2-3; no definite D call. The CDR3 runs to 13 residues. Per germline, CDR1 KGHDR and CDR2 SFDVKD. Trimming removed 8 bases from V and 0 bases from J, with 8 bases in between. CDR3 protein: CATTDPSTDTQYF. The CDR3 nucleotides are TGTGCCACCACAGACCCAAGCACAGATACGCAGTATTTT.

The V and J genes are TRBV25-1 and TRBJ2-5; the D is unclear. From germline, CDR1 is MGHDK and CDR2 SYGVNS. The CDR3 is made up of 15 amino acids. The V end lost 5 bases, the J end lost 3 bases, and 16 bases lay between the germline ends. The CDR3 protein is CASSKGTVLKETQYF. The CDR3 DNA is TGTGCCAGCAGTAAAGGAACGGTACTTAAAGAGACCCAGTACTTC. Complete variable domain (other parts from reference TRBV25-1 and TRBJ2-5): EADIYQTPRYLVIGTGKKITLECSQTMGHDKMYWYQQDPGMELHLIHYSYGVNSTEKGDLSSESTVSRIRTEHFPLTLESARPSHTSQYLCASSKGTVLKETQYFGPGTRLLVL.

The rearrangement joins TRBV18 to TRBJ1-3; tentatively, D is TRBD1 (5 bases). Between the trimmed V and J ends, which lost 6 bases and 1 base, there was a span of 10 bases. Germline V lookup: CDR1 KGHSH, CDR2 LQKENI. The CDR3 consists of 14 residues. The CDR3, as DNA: TGTGCCAGCTCCGAGGGGCAGTCTGGAAACACCATATATTTT. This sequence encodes CASSEGQSGNTIYF.

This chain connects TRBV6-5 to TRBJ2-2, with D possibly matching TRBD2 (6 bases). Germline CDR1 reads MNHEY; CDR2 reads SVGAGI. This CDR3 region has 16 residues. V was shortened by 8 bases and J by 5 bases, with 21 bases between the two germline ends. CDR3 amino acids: CASSHYRGTATGELFF. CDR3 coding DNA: TGTGCCAGCTCCCATTACCGCGGGACCGCTACCGGGGAGCTGTTTTTT.